A selection of T cell receptor beta chains follows, all from one sample in a study of cytomegalovirus exposure and HLA in healthy donors. Sequenced by immunoSEQ multiplex PCR; TCRdb stores in-frame clones only, minus some. The sample lists roughly 160,000 clones, around 68% seen once, with over 1.2% in the top ten. Source material: PBMCs. The origin of the receptors is a girl aged 10 to 17 in good health and CMV-seronegative. CDR3s include the opening cysteine and the closing phenylalanine or tryptophan. The D gene is left open where the match is weak. Rows give clone size only sometimes, using once, few, many, or a class for an expanded clone.

>TRBV18|NA|NA|TRBJ2-3
CASSVNIGEGDTQYF
TGTGCCAGCTCCGTTAATATAGGGGAAGGAGATACGCAGTATTTT
>TRBV5-1|TRBD2|few|TRBJ2-1
CASSAEGGGRSNEQFF
TGCGCCAGCAGCGCCGAGGGCGGGGGGAGGAGCAATGAGCAGTTCTTC
>TRBV6-6|TRBD1|NA|TRBJ1-4
CASSVGRGHNNEKLFF
TGTGCCAGCAGCGTTGGAAGGGGGCATAATAATGAAAAACTGTTTTTT
>TRBV19|NA|NA|TRBJ1-6
CASSNGGPNSPLHF
TGTGCCAGTAGTAACGGGGGGCCGAATTCACCCCTCCACTTT
>TRBV18|TRBD1|NA|TRBJ2-1
CASSPARTGTYNEQFF
TGTGCCAGCTCACCAGCCCGGACAGGGACCTACAATGAGCAGTTCTTC
>TRBV29-1|NA|NA|TRBJ1-3
CSAGEGSGNTIYF
TGCAGCGCCGGAGAGGGCTCTGGAAACACCATATATTTT
>TRBV20-1|NA|NA|TRBJ1-2
CSASGGTGYTF
TGCAGTGCTAGCGGGGGGACCGGCTACACCTTC
>TRBV27|NA|NA|TRBJ1-1
CASSFGRGNTEAFF
TGTGCCAGCAGTTTCGGTAGGGGGAACACTGAAGCTTTCTTT
>TRBV5-5|NA|NA|TRBJ1-5
CASSLDYSNQPQHF
TGTGCCAGCAGCTTGGATTATAGCAATCAGCCCCAGCATTTT
>TRBV5-4|NA|few|TRBJ1-2
CASSLGQADYGYTF
TGTGCCAGCAGCTTGGGACAGGCAGACTATGGCTACACCTTC
>TRBV2|TRBD2|NA|TRBJ2-1
CASSEAGGTYNEQFF
TGTGCCAGCAGTGAGGCGGGGGGAACCTACAATGAGCAGTTCTTC
>TRBV9|NA|once|TRBJ1-1
CASSVTGVEAFF
TGTGCCAGCAGCGTAACGGGAGTTGAAGCTTTCTTT
>TRBV25-1|NA|NA|TRBJ1-2
CASSELTAARGDGYTF
TGTGCCAGCAGTGAATTAACGGCTGCCCGGGGGGATGGCTACACCTTC